Listed below are T cell receptor beta chains from one sample, sequenced in a study of siplizumab effects on memory and regulatory T cells. The data were produced by immunoSEQ multiplex PCR, yet TCRdb's version contains in-frame clones alone and is incomplete. The table records nearly 85,000 clones, roughly 94% of them present only once. Sequenced input: CD8+ T cells sorted from blood. These TCRs come from a human donor in good health. Each CDR3 is given with its conserved first and last residue. Each record gives: clone size, J gene, V gene, D gene, CDR3 protein, CDR3 DNA. A D gene is named only where the DNA matches it firmly. Expanded clones are given a class, and other clones once, few, many or no size at all.

.,TRBJ2-1,TRBV27,.,CASSSRDGVEQFF,TGTGCCAGCAGTTCCCGAGATGGGGTTGAGCAGTTCTTC
.,TRBJ2-7,TRBV19,.,CASSIPGYEQYF,TGTGCCAGTAGTATCCCAGGGTACGAGCAGTACTTC
.,TRBJ2-3,TRBV19,TRBD2,CASSQLAGGSTDTQYF,TGTGCCAGTAGCCAACTAGCGGGAGGGAGCACAGATACGCAGTATTTT
.,TRBJ1-3,TRBV10-3,.,CAIRIKGGTSGNTIYF,TGTGCCATCAGAATCAAAGGGGGAACGAGCGGAAACACCATATATTTT
.,TRBJ2-7,TRBV18,.,CASSPVWGPDDEQYF,TGTGCCAGCTCACCGGTCTGGGGGCCAGACGACGAGCAGTACTTC
.,TRBJ1-1,TRBV12-5,TRBD1,CASGLVVGTGNTEAFF,TGTGCTAGTGGTTTGGTAGTAGGGACAGGGAATACTGAAGCTTTCTTT
.,TRBJ1-1,TRBV15,.,CATSRDSRGTEAFF,TGTGCCACCAGCAGAGATTCGAGGGGCACTGAAGCTTTCTTT
once,TRBJ2-7,TRBV19,.,CASSFSQNYEQYF,TGTGCCAGTAGTTTTAGCCAGAACTACGAGCAGTACTTC
.,TRBJ2-5,TRBV25-1,.,CASSEGETQYF,TGTGCCAGCAGTGAAGGAGAGACCCAGTACTTC
.,TRBJ2-3,TRBV29-1,TRBD2,CSVESPTSGRTDTQYF,TGCAGCGTGGAAAGTCCTACTAGCGGGAGAACAGATACGCAGTATTTT
once,TRBJ2-2,TRBV7-9,.,CASSLARVGSGGTGELFF,TGTGCCAGCAGCTTAGCCCGGGTCGGATCTGGGGGCACCGGGGAGCTGTTTTTT
.,TRBJ2-7,TRBV2,TRBD2,CASSGTLAGGSYEQYF,TGTGCCAGCAGTGGTACCCTAGCGGGAGGTTCCTACGAGCAGTACTTC
.,TRBJ1-6,TRBV4-1,.,CASSFGTENSPLHF,TGCGCCAGCAGCTTTGGGACCGAGAATTCACCCCTCCACTTT
.,TRBJ1-5,TRBV4-1,.,CASSQGPGGDQPQHF,TGCGCCAGCAGCCAAGGCCCGGGGGGGGATCAGCCCCAGCATTTT
.,TRBJ2-7,TRBV27,TRBD2,CASKAGTSGPGPSYEQYF,TGTGCCAGTAAAGCCGGGACTAGCGGGCCTGGCCCCTCCTACGAGCAGTACTTC
.,TRBJ1-4,TRBV13,TRBD1,CASSWGQGAGEKLFF,TGTGCCAGCAGCTGGGGACAGGGGGCCGGTGAAAAACTGTTTTTT
.,TRBJ2-7,TRBV2,TRBD1,CASIGTGYEQYF,TGTGCCAGCATAGGGACAGGCTACGAGCAGTACTTC
.,TRBJ2-7,TRBV11-2,.,CASSFSSAEQYF,TGTGCCAGCAGCTTTTCGTCAGCCGAGCAGTACTTC
.,TRBJ1-1,TRBV27,.,CASSFLGGNTEAFF,TGTGCCAGCAGTTTTTTGGGGGGGAACACTGAAGCTTTCTTT
.,TRBJ1-2,TRBV27,.,CASSLSTRGISGYTF,TGTGCCAGCAGTTTATCCACCAGGGGTATTAGCGGCTACACCTTC
few,TRBJ1-1,TRBV19,.,CASTDSPNTEAFF,TGTGCCAGTACCGACAGCCCGAACACTGAAGCTTTCTTT
once,TRBJ2-3,TRBV5-1,TRBD2,CASSLRLAGVIDTQYF,TGCGCCAGCAGCTTGAGGCTAGCGGGAGTTATAGATACGCAGTATTTT
.,TRBJ2-7,TRBV11-2,TRBD2,CASSSGTSGHEQYF,TGTGCCAGCAGCTCTGGGACTAGCGGCCACGAGCAGTACTTC
once,TRBJ1-2,TRBV19,.,CASRISTNYGYTF,TGTGCCAGTAGAATTTCTACTAACTATGGCTACACCTTC
.,TRBJ2-5,TRBV19,.,CASKNWGVKETQYF,TGTGCCAGTAAGAATTGGGGGGTCAAGGAGACCCAGTACTTC
.,TRBJ1-1,TRBV19,.,CASSVIPGRIRNTEAFF,TGTGCCAGTAGTGTCATCCCGGGCCGTATAAGGAACACTGAAGCTTTCTTT
.,TRBJ1-1,TRBV4-1,TRBD1,CASSQEAGGGGTEAFF,TGCGCCAGCAGCCAAGAGGCAGGGGGCGGCGGCACTGAAGCTTTCTTT
.,TRBJ2-3,TRBV5-1,TRBD2,CASTMTSGETADTQYF,TGCGCCAGCACGATGACTAGCGGCGAGACGGCAGATACGCAGTATTTT
.,TRBJ1-6,TRBV5-6,.,CASSFWGVSSPLHF,TGTGCCAGCAGCTTTTGGGGGGTTAGTTCACCCCTCCACTTT
.,TRBJ1-2,TRBV12-5,TRBD1,CASGPGTGRNGYTF,TGTGCTAGTGGTCCCGGGACAGGGAGGAATGGCTACACCTTC
.,TRBJ1-2,TRBV19,.,CASSLPGDFYGYTF,TGTGCCAGTAGTTTGCCAGGGGATTTCTATGGCTACACCTTC
.,TRBJ2-5,TRBV6-1,.,CASSTYTVRVETQYF,TGTGCCAGCAGTACCTACACCGTTAGGGTGGAGACCCAGTACTTC
.,TRBJ2-7,TRBV4-1,TRBD2,CASSQVSGRAHEQYF,TGCGCCAGCAGCCAAGTTAGCGGGAGGGCCCACGAGCAGTACTTC